Following are 16 T cell receptor beta chains from one sample sequenced in a study of T cells in Graves' hyperthyroidism and ophthalmopathy. Using RNA transcripts as the source, TCR beta CDR3 regions were amplified. The TCR CDR3 was amplified in a first-round RT-PCR using the HTBI primer set. TCRdb independently ran MiXCR on the multiplex PCR reads; one entry per CDR3 protein. The sample holds 400,000 to 600,000 distinct CDR3 sequences; roughly 16% are singletons and the top ten take less than 30%. The sample comprised blood. These receptors came from a woman aged 30 to 39 with Graves' ophthalmopathy.

Points on this clonotype: This may be a read error, as it is one base from a much larger clone. The chain joins TRBV9 to TRBJ2-5; D is unresolved. The V gene lost 3 bases and the J gene lost 4 bases, with 7 bases spanning the gap. Germline CDR1 and CDR2: SGDLS and YYNGEE. This CDR3 is 12 amino acids long. CDR3: CASSEVGETQYF. As DNA, the CDR3 is TGTGCCAGCAGCGAGGTGGGAGAGACCCAGTACTTC.

Ten or more counts support this clonotype. The chain is built from TRBV6-1 and TRBJ1-1; possible D gene TRBD1, 6 bases. From germline, CDR1 is MNHNS and CDR2 SASEGT. There are 16 residues in the CDR3. V gave up 1 base and J gave up 0 bases, with 12 bases separating them. The CDR3 sequence: CASSEGRGSMNTEAFF. The DNA for the CDR3 is TGTGCCAGCAGTGAAGGTAGGGGGAGTATGAACACTGAAGCTTTCTTT.

This clonotype came up a few times. For the CDR3, the DNA is TGTGCCAGCAGTTTAACCAGGGGGGCAGGGGAAAAACTGTTTTTT. Protein sequence: CASSLTRGAGEKLFF. The V gene is TRBV27, the J gene TRBJ1-4, with TRBD1 identical over 7 bases. Germline V gene lookup returns CDR1 MNHEY and CDR2 SMNVEV (reference sequence). This CDR3 comprises 15 residues. Trimming took 2 bases from V and 8 from J; bases not matched to a gene: 8.

As concerns this clonotype: The final CDR3 position lacks the conserved phenylalanine or tryptophan, pointing to a likely read error. V gene TRBV28 combines with J gene TRBJ2-1, with 7 bases fitting TRBD2. CDR1 and CDR2 (germline): MDHEN, SYDVKM. The CDR3 has 15 residues. The ends lost 8 bases at V and 0 bases at J; junction bases unmatched: 7. CDR3 in DNA: TGTGCCAGCTCACTAGCGCGGCCCTCCTACAATGAGCAGTTCTCC. This encodes CASSLARPSYNEQFS.

This clonotype was detected many times. The rearrangement joins TRBV6-5 to TRBJ2-3, with 9 bases lining up with TRBD1. V gave up 2 bases and J gave up 5 bases; unmatched junction bases: 14. This CDR3 comprises 18 residues. The V gene's germline CDR1 is MNHEY and CDR2 SVGAGI. CDR3 bases: TGTGCCAGCAGTTACATTCTTAAACAGGGGGCGCTTGGAGATACGCAGTATTTT. Translating gives CASSYILKQGALGDTQYF.

This clonotype was seen many times. The chain couples TRBV11-1 to TRBJ2-1, with 10 nucleotides matching TRBD2. CDR1 SGHAT and CDR2 FQDESV come from the germline V gene (reference sequence). J gave up 9 bases and V 2 bases, and 13 bases lay outside the gene matches. This CDR3 region has 17 residues. This CDR3 reads CASSLSGGSSGRREQFF. In DNA, the CDR3 is TGTGCCAGCAGCTTAAGCGGGGGGTCTAGCGGGAGACGTGAGCAGTTCTTC.

This clonotype occurred a few times. The chain employs TRBV6-1 and TRBJ1-1; 7 positions agree with TRBD1. Per the germline V gene, CDR1 is MNHNS and CDR2 is SASEGT. The CDR3 spans 14 residues. After removal of 3 bases from V and 5 bases from J, the junction contained 6 bases not matched to a gene. CDR3 nucleotides: TGTGCCAGCAGTGAGACAGGGACGAGTACTGAAGCTTTCTTT. It codes for CASSETGTSTEAFF.

The V gene is TRBV6-1, the J gene TRBJ1-3; 7 bases line up with TRBD1. Trimming cost V 8 bases and J 0 bases; bases outside gene matches: 4. The CDR3 runs 14 residues. Per germline, CDR1 MNHNS and CDR2 SASEGT. As DNA, the CDR3 is TGTGCCAGCCGGAGGGACAGCTCTGGAAACACCATATATTTT. Translated, it gives CASRRDSSGNTIYF.

The rearrangement joins TRBV12-3 or TRBV12-4 to TRBJ2-7, with D maybe TRBD1 (6 bases). V was cut by 4 bases and J by 3 bases, with 10 bases left in between. The length of the CDR3 is 13 residues. Here the CDR3 DNA reads TGTGCCAGCAGTTCTGGGGGCGTCTACGAGCAGTACTTC. As protein: CASSSGGVYEQYF.

Concerning this clonotype: A single base separates this from a much larger clone, so it may be a read error. This chain joins TRBV28 and TRBJ2-1; 10 bases fit TRBD1. The CDR3 sequence is 14 residues long. Germline V gives CDR1 MDHEN, CDR2 SYDVKM. The CDR3 coding sequence is TGTGCCAGCAGACTTGACAGGGGGCGAAATGAGCGGTTCTTC. Encoded protein: CASRLDRGRNERFF.

This clonotype has a count of ten or more. V usage is TRBV3-1 and J usage is TRBJ1-2, with D tentatively TRBD1 (5 bases). V dropped 4 bases and J dropped 4 bases, with 10 bases sitting between them. The CDR3 extends over 13 amino acids. Germline lookup yields CDR1 LGHDT and CDR2 YNNKEL (reference sequence). In DNA form, the CDR3 reads TGTGCCAGCAGCCCCTTGGGACCCTATGGCTACACCTTC. Protein product: CASSPLGPYGYTF.

This clonotype was detected only a few times. This chain links TRBV11-2 with TRBJ2-1, with D possibly being TRBD2 (5 bases). V lost 7 bases and J lost 7, with 14 bases in between. The CDR3 runs 13 residues. Germline V lookup: CDR1 SGHAT, CDR2 FQNNGV. In DNA form, the CDR3 reads TGTGCCAGCACGCAAGGGAGCGTAAATGAGCAGTTCTTC. Translation gives CASTQGSVNEQFF.

This clonotype was counted at least ten times. The rearrangement uses TRBV3-1 and TRBJ2-2; perhaps D is TRBD1 or TRBD2 (5 bases each). The germline V and J ends were trimmed by 5 bases and 1 base, with 20 bases remaining between them. CDR3 length equals 18 residues. Germline V gene data show CDR1 as LGHDT and CDR2 as YNNKEL (reference sequence). The chain's CDR3 is CASSEPGRGAGNTGELFF. The CDR3 nucleotides read TGTGCCAGCAGCGAACCGGGCCGTGGGGCGGGGAACACCGGGGAGCTGTTTTTT.

The chain combines TRBV20-1 with TRBJ1-6; D gene ambiguous. The CDR3 totals 15 residues. Trimming took 3 bases from V and 6 from J, leaving 15 bases between them. Germline CDR1 and CDR2: DFQATT and SNEGSKA (reference sequence). The chain's CDR3 is CSASKYRASNSPLHF. Written as DNA, the CDR3 is TGCAGTGCTAGCAAATACCGGGCCTCTAATTCACCCCTCCACTTT.

This clonotype was seen at least ten times. The chain recombines TRBV7-6 with TRBJ2-7, with 7 bases fitting TRBD2. Trimming at V came to 1 base and at J to 0 bases, leaving 3 bases not matched to a gene. Germline V gene data show CDR1 as SGHVS and CDR2 as FNYEAQ. The CDR3 contains 15 residues. The CDR3 region is CASSLGREGSYEQYF. The CDR3 nucleotides are TGTGCCAGCAGCTTAGGCAGGGAGGGCTCCTACGAGCAGTACTTC.

This clonotype was observed a handful of times. The V gene is TRBV4-3, the J gene TRBJ2-2; TRBD2 aligns across 8 bases. CDR1 is LGHNA and CDR2 is YSLEER in the germline V gene. CDR3 length: 16 residues. V gave up 4 bases and J gave up 3 bases; unmatched junction bases: 7. DNA of the CDR3: TGCGCCAGCAGCCGAGAGCGGGAGAAGGACACCGGGGAGCTGTTTTTT. It encodes CASSREREKDTGELFF.